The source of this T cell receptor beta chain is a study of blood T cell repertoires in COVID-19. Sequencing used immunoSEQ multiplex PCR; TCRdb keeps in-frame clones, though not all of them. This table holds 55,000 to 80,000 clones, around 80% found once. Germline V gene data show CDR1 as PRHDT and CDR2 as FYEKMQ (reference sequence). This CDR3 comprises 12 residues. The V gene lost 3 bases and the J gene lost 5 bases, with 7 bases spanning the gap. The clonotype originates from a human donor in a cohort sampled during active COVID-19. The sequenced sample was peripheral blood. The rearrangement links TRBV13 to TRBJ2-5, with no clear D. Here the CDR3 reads CASSLLQETQYF. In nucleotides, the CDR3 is TGTGCCAGCAGCTTGTTACAGGAGACCCAGTACTTC.